The present entry profiles one T cell receptor (beta chain) with its context. Its cognate antigen is unknown. This record belongs to a study of cytomegalovirus exposure and HLA in healthy donors. Overall study: Earlier findings included about 120 million unique TCR beta sequences obtained from about 170 million T cells. Study observations and caveats: No immune exposure information besides CMV serostatus was available.

The junction had 19 bases not matched to a gene; V was cut back by 5 bases and J by 5 bases. CDR1 is SGDLS, CDR2 YYNGEE, per germline. The CDR3 consists of 19 residues. The study ran its PCR with 60 Vbeta and 13 Jbeta primers. The assay was immunoSEQ multiplex PCR, and TCRdb's table has in-frame clones only and misses some. The sample contains 150,000 to 200,000 clones, about 80% of which appear only once. The gene calls are TRBV9 and TRBJ2-1; 10 bases agree with TRBD2. This sequence originates from a man aged 35 to 55 in good health and CMV-seronegative. Sequencing was done on a sample of PBMCs. CDR3 DNA sequence: TGTGCCAGCAGTGGAAACCTGGGGACTAGCGACCCGGATAACAATGAGCAGTTCTTC. It specifies CASSGNLGTSDPDNNEQFF.